These T cell receptor beta chains were read from a single sample in a study of blood T cell repertoires in COVID-19. TCRdb's copy holds only in-frame clones and misses some; the assay was immunoSEQ multiplex PCR. The sample contains 150,000 to 200,000 clones, approximately 87% of which appear only once. The sequencing input was peripheral blood. These receptor sequences come from a woman between 70 and 85 years old with acute or convalescent COVID-19. Each CDR3 is given with its conserved first and last residue. The D gene is left open where the match is weak. Some rows have no size entry. The others give once, few or many, or a class for an expanded clone.

size	V	D	J	length	DNA	CDR3
.	TRBV28	.	TRBJ1-2	12	TGTGCCAGCAGACCCGGACAGCAGGGCTACACCTTC	CASRPGQQGYTF
.	TRBV27	.	TRBJ1-5	16	TGTGCCAGCAGTCCTCCTGGACAGCTTAGCAATCAGCCCCAGCATTTT	CASSPPGQLSNQPQHF
.	TRBV10-3	TRBD1	TRBJ1-1	14	TGTGCCATCAGTCTAGACAGGGCTAACGCTCGAGCTTTCTTT	CAISLDRANARAFF
.	TRBV7-7	TRBD1	TRBJ1-4	17	TGTGCTAGCAGCTTAGAGGGCCGGGACAGGGGTGAGGGAAAAACTGTTTTT	CASSLEGRDRGEGKTVF
.	TRBV28	TRBD1	TRBJ1-6	14	TGTGCCAGCAGCCTGAGGGGGCAGGATTCACCCCTCCACTTT	CASSLRGQDSPLHF
.	TRBV6-6	.	TRBJ2-3	16	TGTGCCAGCAGTTACTCGGTTGCCAGGGTGAAGGATACGCAGTATTTT	CASSYSVARVKDTQYF
.	TRBV6-5	.	TRBJ1-1	14	TGTGCCAGCAGTCCCGGGGGACGCAACACTGAAGCTTTCTTT	CASSPGGRNTEAFF
few	TRBV9	TRBD2	TRBJ2-5	16	TGTGCCAGCAGCGTAAAAAGCGGGAGCTTGGGGGAGACCCAGTACTTC	CASSVKSGSLGETQYF
.	TRBV6-1	TRBD1	TRBJ1-6	14	TGTGCCAGCAGTGAAAACAGGGGGCGCGAACCCCTCCACTTT	CASSENRGREPLHF
.	TRBV4-3	TRBD2	TRBJ2-1	16	TGCGCCAGCAGCCCCGGACTAGCGGGAGGGCCTCGGGAGCAGTTCTTC	CASSPGLAGGPREQFF
once	TRBV5-1	TRBD1	TRBJ1-1	16	TGCGCCAGCAGCTTGGTAGGGGGGACAGAAAACACTGAAGCTTTCTTT	CASSLVGGTENTEAFF
.	TRBV5-1	TRBD2	TRBJ2-5	16	TGCGCCAGCCAAACAACAGCGGGAGGGCCTTTGGAGACCCAGTACTTC	CASQTTAGGPLETQYF
.	TRBV19	TRBD1	TRBJ2-6	17	TGTGCCAGTTCACGGGGACAGGGCAAAACTGGGGCCAACGTCCTGACTTTC	CASSRGQGKTGANVLTF
.	TRBV12-3/TRBV12-4	TRBD1	TRBJ1-1	12	TGTGCCAGCAGACGGGACAGCCTTGAAGCTTTCTTT	CASRRDSLEAFF
.	TRBV27	.	TRBJ2-7	14	TGTGCCAGCAGTTTACAGGGTAGCTCCTACGAGCAGTACTTC	CASSLQGSSYEQYF
.	TRBV29-1	.	TRBJ1-5	13	TGCAGCGTTGGGAGGGGTGGGCATCAGCCCCAGCATTTT	CSVGRGGHQPQHF
.	TRBV7-9	.	TRBJ1-4	14	TGTGCCAGCAGCCCCTCGGCGGCTAATGAAAAACTGTTTTTT	CASSPSAANEKLFF
once	TRBV7-2	TRBD2	TRBJ2-3	18	TGTGCCAGCAGCTTAGCTCTGGCTCCAGCGGGGGGAACAGATACGCAGTATTTT	CASSLALAPAGGTDTQYF
.	TRBV10-2	.	TRBJ2-7	14	TGCGCCAGCAGTGAAAGGCAGGGTTGGTACGAGCAGTACTTC	CASSERQGWYEQYF
.	TRBV5-1	TRBD2	TRBJ2-5	16	TGCGCCAGCAGCTTGGCCGCGGGCGGGAGTGCGGAGACCCAGTACTTC	CASSLAAGGSAETQYF
.	TRBV7-9	.	TRBJ1-2	16	TGTGCCAGCAGCGGACTCCAGGGGTTGAAGTTACGTGCCTACACCTTC	CASSGLQGLKLRAYTF
.	TRBV7-9	TRBD1	TRBJ2-7	15	TGTGCCAGCAGACCTATACAGGGGAGAGCCTACGAGCAGTACTTC	CASRPIQGRAYEQYF
.	TRBV29-1	TRBD1	TRBJ1-1	12	TGCAGCGCTCTGGACAGGGGCACTGAAGCTTTCTTT	CSALDRGTEAFF
.	TRBV5-1	TRBD2	TRBJ2-5	14	TGCGCCAGCAGCTCCTCTAGCGGGGGGGAGACCCAGTACTTC	CASSSSSGGETQYF
.	TRBV6-5	TRBD1	TRBJ2-7	14	TGTGCCAGCAGCCCGACAGGGTCGAGGGGTGAGCAGTACTTC	CASSPTGSRGEQYF
.	TRBV5-6	.	TRBJ2-2	13	TGTGCCAGCAGCTTGGCCAGGTCCCCAGAGCTGTTTTTT	CASSLARSPELFF
.	TRBV6-5	TRBD1	TRBJ1-6	15	TGTGCCAGCAGCCGAGACAGGGCCTATAATTCACCCCTCCACTTT	CASSRDRAYNSPLHF
once	TRBV6-1	.	TRBJ1-1	14	TGTGCCAGCAGTGAAGCTGGGGGCAGTTCCGAAGCTTTCTTT	CASSEAGGSSEAFF
once	TRBV5-1	.	TRBJ1-2	15	TGCGCCAGCAGCCTGGACGGATGGGGAGGGGATGGCTACACCTTC	CASSLDGWGGDGYTF
.	TRBV5-6	.	TRBJ2-5	14	TGTGCCAGCAGCTTGGTCGGGGGGCGAGAGACCCAGTACTTC	CASSLVGGRETQYF
.	TRBV27	.	TRBJ2-5	14	TGTGCCAGCAGTTCCCAGGGGACGCAAGAGACCCAGTACTTC	CASSSQGTQETQYF
.	TRBV11-2	TRBD2	TRBJ2-2	17	TGTGCCAGCAGCTTGGGACTAGCGGGAGTATCCACCGGGGAGCTGTTTTTT	CASSLGLAGVSTGELFF
.	TRBV11-2	TRBD1	TRBJ1-3	14	TGTGCCAGCAGCTGGACAGGGCCTGGAAACACCATATATTTT	CASSWTGPGNTIYF
.	TRBV23-1	.	TRBJ1-1	15	TGCGCCAGCAGTCAACGACTAGGGGTGAACACTGAAGCTTTCTTT	CASSQRLGVNTEAFF
few	TRBV30	TRBD1	TRBJ1-6	15	TGTGCCGGGGAGGGTGGGACAGGGTCTGGTTCACCCCTCCACTTT	CAGEGGTGSGSPLHF
.	TRBV4-3	.	TRBJ2-5	14	TGCGCCAGCAGCCAACGAGTCCGAGGGGAGACCCAGTACTTC	CASSQRVRGETQYF
.	TRBV30	.	TRBJ2-7	16	TGTGCCTGGAACCCTCATAATCGTCCCAGCTCCTACGAGCAGTACTTC	CAWNPHNRPSSYEQYF
few	TRBV7-2	TRBD1	TRBJ1-4	14	TGTGCCAGCAGCGAGATTAGTGGGACAGCCAAACTGTTTTTT	CASSEISGTAKLFF
.	TRBV29-1	TRBD1	TRBJ1-2	13	TGCAGCGTTGAATCGGGACAGGGGTGGGGCTACACCTTC	CSVESGQGWGYTF
few	TRBV19	TRBD2	TRBJ2-1	14	TGTGCCACCGCGGGCGGGAGCTCCTACAATGAGCAGTTCTTC	CATAGGSSYNEQFF
.	TRBV10-3	TRBD1	TRBJ1-6	19	TGTGCCATCAGTGAAACGGGACAGGGGTTAATTTTGGGTAATTCACCCCTCCACTTT	CAISETGQGLILGNSPLHF
once	TRBV15	TRBD1	TRBJ2-7	15	TGTGCCACCAGCCCCGGGACAGGGAGGTCCTACGAGCAGTACTTC	CATSPGTGRSYEQYF
.	TRBV5-5	.	TRBJ1-1	16	TGTGCCAGCAGCTTCAACTGGGAGTCTTGGAACACTGAAGCTTTCTTT	CASSFNWESWNTEAFF
.	TRBV4-3	.	TRBJ2-6	15	TGCGCCAGCAGCCATGGGACATCTGGGGCCAACGTCCTGACTTTC	CASSHGTSGANVLTF
.	TRBV15	.	TRBJ1-5	14	TGTGCCACCAGCAGGGGGAGATTCAATCAGCCCCAGCATTTT	CATSRGRFNQPQHF